These T cell receptor beta chains were read from a single sample in a study of blood T cell repertoires in COVID-19. Clones were sequenced by immunoSEQ multiplex PCR, and TCRdb holds only the in-frame ones, with some missing. The profile covers about 68,000 clones, with around nine tenths appearing a single time and roughly 2.3% taken by the ten largest. The sequencing sample was made of peripheral blood. Receptors originate from a human donor in a cohort sampled during active COVID-19. CDR3s include the opening cysteine and the closing phenylalanine or tryptophan. The order of the fields is V gene, clone size, J gene, D gene, CDR3 protein, CDR3 DNA. The D gene is left open where the match is weak. Some rows have no size entry. The others give once, few or many, or a class for an expanded clone.

TRBV5-1	NA	TRBJ1-2	TRBD1	CASSTDRGPSYGYTF	TGCGCCAGCAGCACAGACAGGGGGCCCAGCTATGGCTACACCTTC
TRBV7-2	NA	TRBJ2-5	NA	CASSISETQYF	TGTGCCAGCAGCATTAGCGAGACCCAGTACTTC
TRBV5-4	NA	TRBJ1-1	TRBD1	CASSPTGQGNTEAFF	TGTGCCAGCAGCCCGACTGGACAGGGGAACACTGAAGCTTTCTTT
TRBV5-1	NA	TRBJ1-1	TRBD1	CASSAGQGGTEAFF	TGCGCCAGCAGCGCAGGACAGGGGGGTACTGAAGCTTTCTTT
TRBV11-2	once	TRBJ2-7	TRBD2	CASSLESVSGVWGEQYF	TGTGCCAGCAGCTTAGAGTCGGTGAGCGGGGTTTGGGGCGAGCAGTACTTC
TRBV5-6	NA	TRBJ1-2	TRBD1	CASSYRLPGTGDYGYTF	TGTGCCAGCAGCTACCGCTTACCCGGGACAGGGGACTATGGCTACACCTTC
TRBV5-1	NA	TRBJ2-7	TRBD2	CASSQSGGPSYEQYF	TGCGCCAGCAGCCAGAGCGGGGGCCCCTCCTACGAGCAGTACTTC
TRBV19	NA	TRBJ1-4	NA	CASSWEGLLRGEKLFF	TGTGCCAGTAGCTGGGAAGGGCTACTACGGGGTGAAAAACTGTTTTTT
TRBV28	NA	TRBJ2-7	TRBD2	CASALGGGANLGQYF	TGTGCCAGCGCCCTCGGGGGGGGCGCTAATTTGGGGCAGTACTTC
TRBV6-2/TRBV6-3	once	TRBJ1-1	NA	CASSRGGTEAFF	TGTGCCAGCAGCCGCGGGGGCACTGAAGCTTTCTTT
TRBV9	NA	TRBJ1-3	TRBD1	CASSVSPEGAFGNTIYF	TGTGCCAGCAGCGTATCGCCGGAGGGGGCATTTGGAAACACCATATATTTT
TRBV5-4	NA	TRBJ2-1	TRBD2	CASSLPLSGGNEQFF	TGTGCCAGCAGCCTCCCGCTTAGCGGGGGCAATGAGCAGTTCTTC
TRBV5-1	NA	TRBJ2-5	TRBD1	CASSLERGQETQYF	TGCGCCAGCAGCTTGGAAAGGGGGCAGGAGACCCAGTACTTC
TRBV19	NA	TRBJ1-2	NA	CASSMGHGGGGYTF	TGTGCCAGTAGTATGGGCCATGGGGGCGGTGGCTACACCTTC
TRBV6-5	NA	TRBJ1-1	TRBD1	CASSYQDREGEAFF	TGTGCCAGCAGTTATCAGGACAGGGAAGGTGAAGCTTTCTTT
TRBV20-1	NA	TRBJ2-5	NA	CSAARDETQYF	TGCAGTGCTGCCCGCGATGAGACCCAGTACTTC
TRBV28	NA	TRBJ2-2	TRBD2	CASSFRGLAGANTGELFF	TGTGCCAGCAGTTTTAGGGGACTAGCGGGGGCTAACACCGGGGAGCTGTTTTTT
TRBV30	once	TRBJ1-6	NA	CAWTVSYNSPLHF	TGTGCCTGGACAGTATCCTATAATTCACCCCTCCACTTT
TRBV18	NA	TRBJ2-5	NA	CASSPTRWETQYF	TGTGCCAGCTCACCAACTAGATGGGAGACCCAGTACTTC
TRBV4-1	once	TRBJ1-1	NA	CASRYGGEAFF	TGCGCCAGCAGATACGGCGGTGAAGCTTTCTTT
TRBV6-2/TRBV6-3	NA	TRBJ2-7	NA	CASSYPDRLRSYEQYF	TGTGCCAGCAGTTACCCCGACAGGCTACGTTCCTACGAGCAGTACTTC
TRBV28	NA	TRBJ2-1	TRBD2	CASSSGGANEQFF	TGTGCCAGCAGTAGCGGGGGGGCGAATGAGCAGTTCTTC
TRBV11-2	NA	TRBJ1-2	NA	CASSLAQARRNYF	TGTGCCAGCAGCTTAGCTCAAGCGAGACGGAACTATTTC
TRBV18	many	TRBJ2-3	NA	CASSPSGSSTDTQYF	TGTGCCAGCTCACCGAGCGGGTCTAGCACAGATACGCAGTATTTT
TRBV6-5	NA	TRBJ2-2	TRBD1	CASSTQGASTGELLF	TGTGCCAGCAGTACCCAGGGGGCAAGCACCGGGGAGCTGCTTTTT
TRBV5-8	NA	TRBJ2-1	NA	CASSLRGRAEIDEQFF	TGTGCCAGCAGCTTAAGGGGGAGGGCCGAAATCGATGAGCAGTTCTTC
TRBV7-7	few	TRBJ2-2	NA	CASSPTGFGELFF	TGTGCTAGCAGCCCTACAGGGTTTGGGGAGCTGTTTTTT
TRBV3-1/TRBV3-2	NA	TRBJ1-2	NA	CASSQAGHRIAYGYTF	TGTGCCAGCAGCCAAGCGGGACACCGAATCGCCTATGGCTACACCTTC
TRBV30	once	TRBJ1-1	NA	CAWSRNTEAFF	TGTGCCTGGAGCCGGAACACTGAAGCTTTCTTT
TRBV29-1	NA	TRBJ2-3	TRBD1	CSVRPRRDSMDTQYF	TGCAGCGTCAGACCAAGAAGGGACAGTATGGATACGCAGTATTTT
TRBV5-1	NA	TRBJ1-4	NA	CASSLVSTNEKLFF	TGCGCCAGCAGCTTGGTATCAACTAATGAAAAACTGTTTTTT
TRBV28	NA	TRBJ2-7	TRBD1	CASSLTGEEQYF	TGTGCCAGCAGTCTTACAGGGGAAGAGCAGTACTTC
TRBV7-8	NA	TRBJ1-1	TRBD1	CASRRRDRASEAFF	TGTGCCAGCAGGAGACGGGACAGGGCCTCTGAAGCTTTCTTT
TRBV28	once	TRBJ1-1	NA	CASTSLGVEKAFF	TGTGCCAGCACGTCGCTCGGGGTGGAAAAAGCTTTCTTT
TRBV28	NA	TRBJ2-2	NA	CASSRRQGRGTGELFF	TGTGCCAGCAGTCGTAGGCAGGGGAGAGGCACCGGGGAGCTGTTTTTT
TRBV5-1	NA	TRBJ1-4	NA	CASSLAGFRQAGEKLFF	TGCGCCAGCAGCTTGGCGGGTTTTAGACAGGCTGGTGAAAAACTGTTTTTT